The sequence of this T cell receptor beta chain was determined in a study of T cells after yellow fever vaccination. Only a few counts were recorded for this clonotype. Antigen: not known. This CDR3 is 14 amino acids long. The V end was cut by 0 bases, the J end by 6 bases, with 11 bases between. Germline V CDR1 and CDR2: SGDLS, YYNGEE. Points from the study as a whole: Although the secondary response was weaker, it peaked faster, at day 5 versus 15.

MiXCR, applied by TCRdb to the 5' RACE reads, yields one record per CDR3 protein. Of some 260,000 distinct CDR3 sequences in the sample, 5.2% were seen once. V is TRBV9 and J is TRBJ2-3; D uncertain. The sequencing here drew on CD4+ T cells sorted from PBMCs, taken on the day of the yellow fever booster vaccination. This clonotype was obtained from a young man who received the YFV17D yellow fever vaccine. CDR3 sequence reads: CASSVDPNSDTQYF. The DNA for the CDR3 is TGTGCCAGCAGCGTAGACCCGAATTCGGATACGCAGTATTTT.